These 27 T cell receptor beta chains were all obtained from the same sample, sequenced in a study of identical twins. TCRdb reprocessed the 5' RACE reads via MiXCR and lists one record per CDR3 protein. The repertoire includes approximately 530,000 distinct CDR3 sequences, under 25% of them detected once, and approximately 0.49% sits in the top ten. These data were also reused for a study on yellow fever vaccine responses in identical twins.

The sequenced material came from CD4+ T cells sorted from blood. The receptors originated from a woman aged 18-30 years in good health.

The rearrangement joins TRBV5-1 to TRBJ2-7; perhaps TRBD1 as D (8 bases). Germline values: CDR1 SGHRS, CDR2 YFSETQ. The length of the CDR3 is 15 residues. V was pared by 3 bases and J by 4 bases, with 17 bases between. CDR3 residues: CASSWGGTGAYEQYF. Here the CDR3 DNA reads TGCGCCAGCAGCTGGGGGGGGACAGGAGCTTACGAGCAGTACTTC.

This clonotype has just a few counts. This sequence joins TRBV10-3 and TRBJ2-5; 9 bases fit TRBD1. Germline V gene sequence: CDR1 ENHRY, CDR2 SYGVKD. This CDR3 region has 16 residues. V gave up 3 bases and J gave up 5 bases; unmatched junction bases: 10. In DNA form, the CDR3 reads TGTGCCATCAGTGACACGACAGGGGGGGATTTGGAGACCCAGTACTTC. Amino acids: CAISDTTGGDLETQYF.

V gene TRBV6-1 combines with J gene TRBJ2-2; D possibly matches TRBD1 or TRBD2 (6 bases each). There are 14 residues in the CDR3. The V and J ends lost 9 bases and 4 bases respectively, with 15 bases between them. The germline CDR1 and CDR2 sequences are MNHNS and SASEGT. This CDR3 reads CARPDTGATGELFF. The CDR3 nucleotides read TGTGCCAGGCCGGATACGGGGGCCACCGGGGAGCTGTTTTTT.

The chain carries TRBV2 and TRBJ2-2; D is unclear. This CDR3 is 15 amino acids long. Germline CDR1 and CDR2: SNHLY and FYNNEI. V was shortened by 11 bases and J by 0 bases, with 16 bases between the two germline ends. CDR3 DNA: TGTGCCTCCTCCGGAAGCGCCGCGAACACCGGGGAGCTGTTTTTT. Translation: CASSGSAANTGELFF.

This rearrangement joins TRBV20-1 to TRBJ2-7; 11 positions match TRBD2. Trimming at V came to 1 base and at J to 6 bases, leaving 8 bases not matched to a gene. This CDR3 has 15 amino acids. Looked up from germline, CDR1 is DFQATT and CDR2 is SNEGSKA (reference sequence). DNA for the CDR3: TGCAGTGCTAGAGGGCAACTAGCGGGAGTAGTCGAGCAGTACTTC. It codes for CSARGQLAGVVEQYF.

This clonotype showed up just a few times. V and J are TRBV7-2 and TRBJ2-5, with D maybe TRBD1 (6 bases). Germline CDR1 SGHTA, CDR2 FQGNSA. The CDR3 extends over 15 amino acids. V lost 1 base and J 5 bases, leaving 14 bases between the germline ends. This chain's CDR3 is CASSLGAGVGETQYF. CDR3 coding DNA: TGTGCCAGCAGCTTAGGGGCAGGGGTTGGGGAGACCCAGTACTTC.

This rearrangement joins TRBV5-1 to TRBJ2-1; D may be TRBD2 (6 bases). The CDR3 is 17 amino acids. The germline V gene encodes CDR1 SGHRS and CDR2 YFSETQ. V shed 5 bases and J shed 1 base, with 19 bases lying between them. CDR3 nucleotide sequence: TGCGCCAGCAGGTTGATCCCCGACGGGGGTTCCTACAATGAGCAGTTCTTC. Protein product: CASRLIPDGGSYNEQFF.

The V and J genes are TRBV28 and TRBJ2-2; 8 positions match TRBD1. The junction had 3 bases not matched to a gene; V was cut back by 4 bases and J by 5 bases. CDR3 length equals 14 residues. Germline lookup yields CDR1 MDHEN and CDR2 SYDVKM. DNA for the CDR3: TGTGCCAGCAGTTCATGGACAGGGACCGGGGAGCTGTTTTTT. It yields the protein CASSSWTGTGELFF.

This clonotype occurred a few times. The chain has TRBV7-9 and TRBJ2-2; 7 bases agree with TRBD2. The CDR3 has 16 residues. V was clipped by 5 bases and J by 4 bases; unmatched bases: 10. Germline V gives CDR1 SEHNR, CDR2 FQNEAQ (reference sequence). In nucleotides, the CDR3 is TGTGCCAGCAGCCCCGGACTAGGGAAGGGCACCGGGGAGCTGTTTTTT. Its protein product is CASSPGLGKGTGELFF.

The chain uses TRBV6-1 and TRBJ2-7; 8 nucleotides align to TRBD1. J lost 2 bases, V lost 6 bases, and 9 bases had no gene match. This CDR3 has 15 residues. Germline CDR1 is MNHNS and CDR2 is SASEGT. The CDR3 is CASSSTDRAPYEQYF. CDR3 nucleotides: TGTGCCAGCAGCTCGACGGACAGGGCGCCCTACGAGCAGTACTTC.

V and J are TRBV12-3 or TRBV12-4 and TRBJ2-6; D not certain. The length of the CDR3 is 16 residues. V was trimmed by 3 bases and J by 1 base, leaving 10 bases between them. CDR3 nucleotides: TGTGCCAGCAGTTTTACGGCTGGTTCTGGGGCCAACGTCCTGACTTTC. This translates into CASSFTAGSGANVLTF.

The V and J genes are TRBV10-1 and TRBJ2-2, with D uncertain. The CDR3 sequence is 16 residues long. V lost 3 bases and J 4 bases, leaving 15 bases between the germline ends. Germline V lookup: CDR1 WNHNN, CDR2 SYGVQD (reference sequence). CDR3 amino acids: CASSERFLKGTGELFF. Written as DNA, the CDR3 is TGCGCCAGCAGTGAAAGGTTTCTGAAGGGCACCGGGGAGCTGTTTTTT.

The chain couples TRBV12-3 or TRBV12-4 to TRBJ2-5; D unresolved. The CDR3 has 13 amino acids. Trimming left V 2 bases short and J 7 bases short, with 11 bases between. The CDR3 region has the DNA TGTGCCAGCAGTTTAAGGCAGAAATTGACCCAGTACTTC. It yields the protein CASSLRQKLTQYF.

This clonotype appeared many times. The rearrangement links TRBV5-1 to TRBJ2-1, with D possibly being TRBD1 or TRBD2 (5 bases each). Trimming removed 5 bases from V and 12 bases from J, with 12 bases in between. From germline, CDR1 is SGHRS and CDR2 YFSETQ. The CDR3 is 11 amino acids. In DNA, the CDR3 is TGCGCCAGCAGAGGGGCGGCGGGGCAGTTCTTC. Encoded protein: CASRGAAGQFF. Supplemented by reference TRBV5-1 and TRBJ2-1, the full variable domain reads KAGVTQTPRYLIKTRGQQVTLSCSPISGHRSVSWYQQTPGQGLQFLFEYFSETQRNKGNFPGRFSGRQFSNSRSEMNVSTLELGDSALYLCASRGAAGQFFGPGTRLTVL.

This clonotype occurred a few times. The chain has TRBV12-3 or TRBV12-4 and TRBJ1-5; D is perhaps TRBD1 (6 bases). This CDR3 spans 15 amino acids. Trimming pared 5 bases from V and 4 bases from J, leaving 15 bases between. The CDR3 DNA sequence: TGTGCCAGCAGTCCGGGACACCAAGGGAATCAGCCCCAGCATTTT. This translates into CASSPGHQGNQPQHF.

The CDR3 bases are TGTGCCAGCAGCTTAAGCCCCGGAAATACGGGGCAGCCCCAGCATTTT. This gives the protein CASSLSPGNTGQPQHF. The rearrangement uses TRBV7-6 and TRBJ1-5; D is unresolved. The ends were cut back, 2 bases at V and 7 bases at J, with 18 bases in the middle. CDR3 size: 16 residues. Germline CDR1 is SGHVS and CDR2 is FNYEAQ.

The chain joins TRBV24-1 to TRBJ2-2; maybe TRBD1 (6 bases). Trimming removed 3 bases from V and 3 bases from J, with 13 bases in between. CDR1 is KGHDR, CDR2 SFDVKD, per germline. CDR3 length: 16 amino acids. The CDR3 loop is CATSDLEAGDTGELFF. As DNA, the CDR3 is TGTGCCACCAGTGATCTTGAGGCAGGGGACACCGGGGAGCTGTTTTTT.

The chain links TRBV12-3 or TRBV12-4 to TRBJ1-1, with a weak D call TRBD1 (5 bases). The CDR3 consists of 14 residues. Between the trimmed V and J ends, which lost 6 bases and 0 bases, there was a span of 11 bases. CDR3 in amino acids: CASSPTVMNTEAFF. Written as DNA, the CDR3 is TGTGCCAGCAGCCCGACAGTCATGAACACTGAAGCTTTCTTT.

This clonotype was seen ten or more times. This chain links TRBV7-7 with TRBJ1-1, with D tentatively TRBD1 (5 bases). The CDR3 totals 13 residues. V was clipped by 5 bases and J by 1 base, with 8 bases between them. Looked up from germline, CDR1 is SSHAT and CDR2 is FNYEAQ (reference sequence). CDR3 sequence: CASSRRANTEAFF. The CDR3 DNA follows: TGTGCCAGCAGCCGCAGGGCGAACACTGAAGCTTTCTTT.

This clonotype was seen a handful of times. The J gene is TRBJ2-5, the V gene TRBV5-1; D possibly matches TRBD1 or TRBD2 (5 bases each). Between the trimmed V and J ends, which lost 4 bases and 0 bases, there was a span of 10 bases. The length of the CDR3 is 14 residues. CDR1 is SGHRS, CDR2 YFSETQ, per germline. In DNA, the CDR3 is TGCGCCAGCAGCCCCGGGACCTACCAAGAGACCCAGTACTTC. Translation gives CASSPGTYQETQYF.

This clonotype came up a few times. V usage is TRBV7-3 and J usage is TRBJ2-1, with a possible D match to TRBD2 (6 bases). V gave up 3 bases and J gave up 3 bases, with 12 bases separating them. This CDR3 contains 15 residues. CDR1 SGHTA and CDR2 FQGTGA come from the germline V gene. CDR3 protein: CASSFWGDIYNEQFF. The CDR3 DNA sequence: TGTGCCAGCAGCTTTTGGGGGGATATCTACAATGAGCAGTTCTTC.

Only a few counts were recorded for this clonotype. The chain combines TRBV5-1 with TRBJ2-2; TRBD1 aligns across 9 bases. CDR1 is SGHRS and CDR2 is YFSETQ in the germline V gene. Unmatched junction bases numbered 6, after V lost 3 bases and J lost 3 bases. This CDR3 has 16 amino acids. CDR3 loop: CASSSRGQGYTGELFF. The CDR3 nucleotides read TGCGCCAGCAGCTCGAGAGGACAGGGGTACACCGGGGAGCTGTTTTTT.

The rearrangement uses TRBV6-5 and TRBJ2-7, with 12 bases lining up with TRBD2. CDR1 and CDR2 (germline): MNHEY, SVGAGI. The J segment lost 3 bases and the V segment lost 2 bases, leaving 8 bases of the junction unmatched. CDR3 length equals 17 residues. CDR3 sequence (DNA): TGTGCCAGCAGTTACACCCTAGCGGGAGGGGGACGCTACGAGCAGTACTTC. Its protein is CASSYTLAGGGRYEQYF.

The chain joins TRBV4-2 to TRBJ2-7; 7 bases align to TRBD2. This CDR3 has 15 residues. Germline V gene sequence: CDR1 LGHNA, CDR2 YNFKEQ. The J segment lost 4 bases and the V segment lost 1 base, leaving 7 bases of the junction unmatched. The CDR3 bases are TGTGCCAGCAGCCAAGTGCTGGGAGGGATTTACGAGCAGTACTTC. It encodes CASSQVLGGIYEQYF.

This clonotype showed up many times. The V and J genes are TRBV5-1 and TRBJ2-7; D is ambiguous. Per the germline V gene, CDR1 is SGHRS and CDR2 is YFSETQ. The CDR3 sequence is 13 residues long. Trimming shortened V by 5 bases and J by 4 bases, and 13 bases separated the two germline ends. The CDR3 sequence: CASSRTETYEQYF. Written as DNA, the CDR3 is TGCGCCAGCAGTCGGACGGAGACGTACGAGCAGTACTTC.

This sequence joins TRBV11-2 and TRBJ2-7; possible D gene TRBD2, 6 bases. This CDR3 is built from 14 residues. In germline, CDR1 is SGHAT, CDR2 FQNNGV. V gave up 5 bases and J gave up 3 bases, with 14 bases separating them. The CDR3 DNA sequence: TGTGCCAGCAGCCAGGGACTCCAAGACTACGAGCAGTACGTC. This gives the protein CASSQGLQDYEQYV.

This clonotype was seen a handful of times. This chain joins TRBV5-1 and TRBJ2-1; TRBD2 agrees at 14 bases. The CDR3 runs 17 residues. Per germline, CDR1 SGHRS and CDR2 YFSETQ. J lost 9 bases, V lost 3 bases, and 11 bases had no gene match. CDR3 DNA sequence: TGCGCCAGCAGCTCCGCCACCGGGACTAGCGGGAGAGGTGAGCAGTTCTTC. This encodes CASSSATGTSGRGEQFF.